This TCR beta chain was sequenced during a study of T cell changes during pregnancy in multiple sclerosis. Germline-derived CDR1 and CDR2 are SEHNR and FQNEAQ (reference sequence). With 3 bases removed from V and 8 bases from J, the gap between germline ends came to 13 bases. This CDR3 is built from 13 residues. TCRdb's copy holds only in-frame clones and misses some; the assay was immunoSEQ multiplex PCR. The repertoire holds about 61,000 clones, with 93% as singletons. The clonotype originates from a female donor with multiple sclerosis, enrolled in a pregnancy study. The sequenced sample was CD8+ T cells from peripheral blood mononuclear cells, obtained in the third trimester of pregnancy. The chain couples TRBV7-9 to TRBJ1-2, with D perhaps matching TRBD1 (5 bases). As DNA, the CDR3 is TGTGCCAGCAGCTTGGCGGGGGAAGGAGGCTACACCTTC. Residues: CASSLAGEGGYTF.